Described below is a single T cell receptor (beta chain) sequence and its context. Its antigen is undetermined. CDR3 length: 16 amino acids. Trimming stripped 6 bases from V and 8 bases from J, with 23 bases between. Germline-derived CDR1 and CDR2 are KGHSH and LQKENI. This specimen comes from a study of blood T cells in healthy people across ages. There were at least 5.5 micrograms of total RNA extracted from every sample. Using a J-beta primer mix together with a sample-barcoded 5' primer, a second PCR was run for roughly 6 to 12 cycles. A template-switch adaptor that had 12 random nucleotides put a tag on each cDNA molecule. MiXCR was run by TCRdb on the 5' RACE reads, yielding one entry per CDR3 protein. The repertoire holds about 900,000 distinct CDR3 sequences, with about 48% as singletons. Whole-study findings and limits: Estimated diversity that came from one million T cells was considered an underestimate. Donors of long life had a larger count of naive CD4+ cells and greater diversity than aged donors.

The chain uses TRBV18 and TRBJ2-1, with D possibly being TRBD2 (5 bases). The source is a man aged 30 to 39 in good health. Sequences were obtained from blood. DNA for the CDR3: TGTGCCAGCTCCCCCGTTCTTGATACCGGGGTAGATGAGCAGTTCTTC. It encodes CASSPVLDTGVDEQFF.